A selection of T cell receptor beta chains follows, all from one sample in a study of blood T cell repertoires in COVID-19. Sequencing was performed with immunoSEQ multiplex PCR; in TCRdb, only in-frame clones are kept and a portion is missing. Among tens of thousands of clones listed, over 70% were seen once. The sequencing input was peripheral blood. These receptors were taken from a human donor in a cohort sampled during active COVID-19. The CDR3 runs from the conserved cysteine through the conserved F or W. The D gene is left open where the match is weak. Some rows have no size entry. The others give once, few or many, or a class for an expanded clone.

CDR3 DNA	CDR3 protein	D gene	CDR3 length	clone size	V gene	J gene
TGTGCCAGCAGCTGGGACAGGGCGGGAGAGACCCAGTACTTC	CASSWDRAGETQYF	TRBD1	14	NA	TRBV7-8	TRBJ2-5
TGCGCCAGCAGCCGAAGTTCTTTTGGGGGGGCCCAAGAGACCCAGTACTTC	CASSRSSFGGAQETQYF	NA	17	NA	TRBV4-1	TRBJ2-5
TGTGCCAGCAGTAGAACCGGGTTCCCCAAGGGAAACACCATATATTTT	CASSRTGFPKGNTIYF	NA	16	NA	TRBV2	TRBJ1-3
TGTGCCACCCAGGAGCGGGAAGCTTACAATGAGCAGTTCTTC	CATQEREAYNEQFF	TRBD2	14	NA	TRBV19	TRBJ2-1
TGTGCCAGCAGCCAAGCGGGACAGGGCTCTTATGGCTACACCTTC	CASSQAGQGSYGYTF	TRBD1	15	NA	TRBV3-1/TRBV3-2	TRBJ1-2
TGTGCCTGGAGCAGAGGGCCCACAGATACGCAGTATTTT	CAWSRGPTDTQYF	NA	13	NA	TRBV30	TRBJ2-3
TGTGCCAGCAGCTCGGGACAGGGGTCTCTGATTCAGTACTTC	CASSSGQGSLIQYF	TRBD1	14	NA	TRBV28	TRBJ2-4
TGTGCCAGCAGCGAGAGGGGGGGCAATGAGCCCCAGCATTTT	CASSERGGNEPQHF	NA	14	NA	TRBV9	TRBJ1-5
TGTGCCAGCAGTTTAACCCCAAGGACAGGGGAGTTCTTC	CASSLTPRTGEFF	TRBD1	13	many	TRBV12-3/TRBV12-4	TRBJ2-1
TGTGCCATCAGTGACGGGTCAGATACGCAGTATTTT	CAISDGSDTQYF	NA	12	once	TRBV10-3	TRBJ2-3
TGCAGCGTTCAGGACAGGACTGGAAACACCATATATTTT	CSVQDRTGNTIYF	TRBD1	13	NA	TRBV29-1	TRBJ1-3
TGCGCCAGCACGGAAGGAATTCAGGGGGCAGGACAGCCCCAGCATTTT	CASTEGIQGAGQPQHF	TRBD1	16	NA	TRBV10-1	TRBJ1-5
TGTGCCAGCAGTTACTCCGGGCCTCGAGGGAACACCATATATTTT	CASSYSGPRGNTIYF	NA	15	NA	TRBV6-5	TRBJ1-3
TGTGCCAGCAGATGGACAGGGGCTATTAATTCACCCCTCCACTTT	CASRWTGAINSPLHF	TRBD1	15	few	TRBV27	TRBJ1-6
TGTGCCAGCAGCCCACCGGTAAATTCAGCGGGGCGGGAGCTGTTTTTT	CASSPPVNSAGRELFF	TRBD2	16	NA	TRBV9	TRBJ2-2
TGTGCCAGCAGGGAAGCTAGCGGGTCGATAGATACGCAGTATTTT	CASREASGSIDTQYF	TRBD2	15	NA	TRBV2	TRBJ2-3
TGTGCCAGCAGCGGACAGGGGGCGGGCTCCTACAATGAGCAGTTCTTC	CASSGQGAGSYNEQFF	TRBD1	16	once	TRBV7-3	TRBJ2-1
TGCAGCGTTGAATTTCTTGCCGGAGGCGAAGCTTTCTTT	CSVEFLAGGEAFF	NA	13	NA	TRBV29-1	TRBJ1-1
TGCGCCAGCAGCTTGGCCCCCAGGGAAATTTATGGCTACACCTTC	CASSLAPREIYGYTF	NA	15	NA	TRBV5-1	TRBJ1-2
TGTGCCAGCAGCCCGGGGTTCAACACCGGGGAGCTGTTTTTT	CASSPGFNTGELFF	NA	14	NA	TRBV11-2	TRBJ2-2
TGTGCCAGCAGTGAGGATGGACAGGATAATTCACCCCTCCACTTT	CASSEDGQDNSPLHF	TRBD1	15	NA	TRBV6-1	TRBJ1-6
TGTGCCAGCAGCGTCCCCCGGACAGGTCGGATCAATGAGCAGTTCTTC	CASSVPRTGRINEQFF	TRBD1	16	NA	TRBV3-1/TRBV3-2	TRBJ2-1
TGTGCCAGCAGCTTAGCAGGGGGCGAAAAGACCCAGTACTTC	CASSLAGGEKTQYF	TRBD1	14	NA	TRBV7-9	TRBJ2-5
TGTGCCAGCTCACGGGGACAGAGCACAGATACGCAGTATTTT	CASSRGQSTDTQYF	TRBD1	14	NA	TRBV18	TRBJ2-3
TGCGCCAGCAGTTTTACAGGGGGCGACGAGCAGTACTTC	CASSFTGGDEQYF	TRBD1	13	once	TRBV5-1	TRBJ2-7
TGTGCCAGCAGTGAGCTCGTAGGGGAAACTGAAGCTTTCTTT	CASSELVGETEAFF	NA	14	NA	TRBV6-1	TRBJ1-1
TGTGCCAGTAGTAAAGGGGCCCCCTTCAGGACCCAGTACTTC	CASSKGAPFRTQYF	NA	14	once	TRBV19	TRBJ2-5
TGCGCCAGCAGCTTATCGCGCTCTGGGGCCAACGTCCTGACTTTC	CASSLSRSGANVLTF	NA	15	NA	TRBV5-1	TRBJ2-6
TGCGCCAGCAGAAGTCAGGGGGCAAATGGGGCCAACGTCCTGACTTTC	CASRSQGANGANVLTF	TRBD1	16	NA	TRBV5-1	TRBJ2-6